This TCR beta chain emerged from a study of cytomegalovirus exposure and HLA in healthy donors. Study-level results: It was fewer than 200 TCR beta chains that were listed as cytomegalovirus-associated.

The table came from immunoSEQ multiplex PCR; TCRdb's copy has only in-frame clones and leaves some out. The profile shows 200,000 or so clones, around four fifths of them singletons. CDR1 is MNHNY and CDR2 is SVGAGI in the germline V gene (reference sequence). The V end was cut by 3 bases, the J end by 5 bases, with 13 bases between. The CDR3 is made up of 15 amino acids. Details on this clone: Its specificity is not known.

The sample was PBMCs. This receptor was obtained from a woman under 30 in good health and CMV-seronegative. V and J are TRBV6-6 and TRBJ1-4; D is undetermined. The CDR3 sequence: CASSYGVGGNEKLFF. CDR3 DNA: TGTGCCAGCAGTTATGGAGTCGGCGGCAATGAAAAACTGTTTTTT.